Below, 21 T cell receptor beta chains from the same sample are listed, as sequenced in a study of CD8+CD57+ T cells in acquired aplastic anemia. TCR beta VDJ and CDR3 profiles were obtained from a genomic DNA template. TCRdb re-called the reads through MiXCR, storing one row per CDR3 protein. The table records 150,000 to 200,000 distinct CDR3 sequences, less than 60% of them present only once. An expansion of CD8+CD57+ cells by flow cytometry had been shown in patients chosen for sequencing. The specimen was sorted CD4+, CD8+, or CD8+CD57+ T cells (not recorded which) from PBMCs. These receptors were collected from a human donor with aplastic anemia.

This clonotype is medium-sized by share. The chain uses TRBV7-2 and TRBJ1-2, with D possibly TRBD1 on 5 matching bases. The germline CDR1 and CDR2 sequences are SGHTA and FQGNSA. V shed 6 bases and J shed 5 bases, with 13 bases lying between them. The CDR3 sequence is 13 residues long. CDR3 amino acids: CASSYDSQYGYTF. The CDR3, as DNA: TGTGCCAGCAGTTACGACAGTCAATATGGCTACACCTTC. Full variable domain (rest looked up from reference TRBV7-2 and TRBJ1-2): GAGVSQSPSNKVTEKGKDVELRCDPISGHTALYWYRQSLGQGLEFLIYFQGNSAPDKSGLPSDRFSAERTGGSVSTLTIQRTQQEDSAVYLCASSYDSQYGYTFGSGTRLTVV.

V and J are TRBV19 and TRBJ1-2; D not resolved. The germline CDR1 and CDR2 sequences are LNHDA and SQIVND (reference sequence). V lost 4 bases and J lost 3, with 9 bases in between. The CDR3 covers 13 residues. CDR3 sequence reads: CASSTGRDYGYTF. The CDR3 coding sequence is TGTGCCAGTAGTACCGGGAGGGACTATGGCTACACCTTC. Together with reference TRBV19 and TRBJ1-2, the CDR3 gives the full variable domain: DGGITQSPKYLFRKEGQNVTLSCEQNLNHDAMYWYRQDPGQGLRLIYYSQIVNDFQKGDIAEGYSVSREKKESFPLTVTSAQKNPTAFYLCASSTGRDYGYTFGSGTRLTVV.

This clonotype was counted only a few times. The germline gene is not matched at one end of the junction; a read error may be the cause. The CDR3 DNA follows: TGTGCCAACAGCCACTTACAGGGCGGCTATGGCTACACCTTC. Its protein product is CANSHLQGGYGYTF. The V and J genes are TRBV3-1 and TRBJ1-2; D is possibly TRBD1 (6 bases). CDR3 size: 14 residues. CDR1 LGHDT and CDR2 YNNKEL come from the germline V gene (reference sequence).

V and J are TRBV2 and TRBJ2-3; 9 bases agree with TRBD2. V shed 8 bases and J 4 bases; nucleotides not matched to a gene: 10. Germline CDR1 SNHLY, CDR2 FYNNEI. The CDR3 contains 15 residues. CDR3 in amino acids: CASLAASGVADTQYF. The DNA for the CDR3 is TGTGCCAGCTTGGCTGCTAGCGGGGTGGCAGATACGCAGTATTTT. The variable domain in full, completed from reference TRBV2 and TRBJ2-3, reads EPEVTQTPSHQVTQMGQEVILRCVPISNHLYFYWYRQILGQKVEFLVSFYNNEISEKSEIFDDQFSVERPDGSNFTLKIRSTKLEDSAMYFCASLAASGVADTQYFGPGTRLTVL.

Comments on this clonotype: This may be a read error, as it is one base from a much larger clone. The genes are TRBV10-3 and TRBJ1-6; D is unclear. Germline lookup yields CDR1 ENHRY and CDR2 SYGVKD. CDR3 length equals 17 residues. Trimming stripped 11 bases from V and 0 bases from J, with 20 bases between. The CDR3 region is CAGSYRPVSSYNSPLHF. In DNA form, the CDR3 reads TGTGCCGGCAGTTACCGCCCAGTAAGCTCCTATAATTCACCCCTCCACTTT.

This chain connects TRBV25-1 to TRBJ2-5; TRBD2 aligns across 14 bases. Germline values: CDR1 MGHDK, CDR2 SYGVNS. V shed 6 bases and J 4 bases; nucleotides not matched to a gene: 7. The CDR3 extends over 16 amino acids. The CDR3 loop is CASRQRLAGGLETQYF. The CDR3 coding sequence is TGTGCCAGCAGACAAAGACTAGCGGGAGGGCTAGAGACCCAGTACTTC.

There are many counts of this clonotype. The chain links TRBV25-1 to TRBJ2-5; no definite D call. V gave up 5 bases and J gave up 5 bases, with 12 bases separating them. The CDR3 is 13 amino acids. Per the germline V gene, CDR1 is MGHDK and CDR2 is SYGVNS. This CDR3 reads CASSTPLGETQYF. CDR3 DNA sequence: TGTGCCAGCAGTACTCCGCTTGGGGAGACCCAGTACTTC.

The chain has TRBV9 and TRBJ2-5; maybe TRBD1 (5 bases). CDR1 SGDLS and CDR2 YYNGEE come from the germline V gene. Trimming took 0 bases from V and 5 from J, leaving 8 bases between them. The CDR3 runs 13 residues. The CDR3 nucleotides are TGTGCCAGCAGCGTAGAAGGGGTCGAGACCCAGTACTTC. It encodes CASSVEGVETQYF.

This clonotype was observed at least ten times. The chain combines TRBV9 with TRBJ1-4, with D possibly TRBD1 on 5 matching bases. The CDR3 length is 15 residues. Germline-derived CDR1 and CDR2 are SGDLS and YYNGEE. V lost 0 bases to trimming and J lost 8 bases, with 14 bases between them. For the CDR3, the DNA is TGTGCCAGCAGCGTAGAGGGAGGGGCGGGGGAAAAACTGTTTTTT. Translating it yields CASSVEGGAGEKLFF.

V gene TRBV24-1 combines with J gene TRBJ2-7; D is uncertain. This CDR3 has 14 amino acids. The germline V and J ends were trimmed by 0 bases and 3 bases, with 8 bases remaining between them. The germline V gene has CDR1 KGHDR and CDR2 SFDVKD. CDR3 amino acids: CATSDLTTNYEQYF. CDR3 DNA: TGTGCCACCAGTGATTTGACGACAAACTACGAGCAGTACTTC.

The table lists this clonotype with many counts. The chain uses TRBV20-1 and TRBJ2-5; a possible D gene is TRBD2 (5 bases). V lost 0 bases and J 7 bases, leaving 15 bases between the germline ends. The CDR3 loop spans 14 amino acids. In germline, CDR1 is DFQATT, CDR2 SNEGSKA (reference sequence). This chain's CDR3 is CSARDRRTSTTQYF. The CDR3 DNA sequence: TGCAGTGCTAGAGATCGAAGGACTTCAACGACCCAGTACTTC.

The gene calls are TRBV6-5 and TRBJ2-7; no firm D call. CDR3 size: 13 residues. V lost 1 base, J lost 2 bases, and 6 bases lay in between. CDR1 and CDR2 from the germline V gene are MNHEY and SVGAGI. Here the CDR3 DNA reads TGTGCCAGCAGTTACTTGGTAGCCTACGAGCAGTACTTC. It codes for CASSYLVAYEQYF.

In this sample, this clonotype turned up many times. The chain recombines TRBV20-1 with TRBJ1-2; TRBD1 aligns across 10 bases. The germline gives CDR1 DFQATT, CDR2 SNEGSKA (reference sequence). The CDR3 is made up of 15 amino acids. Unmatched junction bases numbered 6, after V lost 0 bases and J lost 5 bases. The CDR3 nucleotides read TGCAGTGCTAGAGATAGGACAGGGGGAGAGTATGGCTACACCTTC. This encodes CSARDRTGGEYGYTF.

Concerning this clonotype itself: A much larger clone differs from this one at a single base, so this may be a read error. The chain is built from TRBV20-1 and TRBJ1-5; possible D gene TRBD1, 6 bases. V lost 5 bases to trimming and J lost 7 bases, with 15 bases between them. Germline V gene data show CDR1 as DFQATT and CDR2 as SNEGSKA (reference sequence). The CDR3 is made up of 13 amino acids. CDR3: CSAPGRGRQPQHF. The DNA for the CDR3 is TGCAGTGCTCCCGGACGGGGGCGGCAGCCCCAGCATTTT.

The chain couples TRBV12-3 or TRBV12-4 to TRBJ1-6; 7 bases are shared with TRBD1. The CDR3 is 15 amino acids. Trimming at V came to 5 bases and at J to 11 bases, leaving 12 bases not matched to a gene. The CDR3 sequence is CASSLRTGTMTPLHF. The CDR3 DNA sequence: TGTGCCAGCAGTCTCAGGACAGGAACGATGACACCCCTCCACTTT.

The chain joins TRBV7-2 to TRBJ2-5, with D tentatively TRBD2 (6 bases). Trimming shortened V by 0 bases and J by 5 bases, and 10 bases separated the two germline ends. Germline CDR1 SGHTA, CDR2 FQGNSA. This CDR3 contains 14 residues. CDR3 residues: CASSLATGVETQYF. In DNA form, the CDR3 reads TGTGCCAGCAGCTTAGCGACGGGGGTGGAGACCCAGTACTTC. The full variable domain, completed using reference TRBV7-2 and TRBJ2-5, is GAGVSQSPSNKVTEKGKDVELRCDPISGHTALYWYRQSLGQGLEFLIYFQGNSAPDKSGLPSDRFSAERTGGSVSTLTIQRTQQEDSAVYLCASSLATGVETQYFGPGTRLLVL.

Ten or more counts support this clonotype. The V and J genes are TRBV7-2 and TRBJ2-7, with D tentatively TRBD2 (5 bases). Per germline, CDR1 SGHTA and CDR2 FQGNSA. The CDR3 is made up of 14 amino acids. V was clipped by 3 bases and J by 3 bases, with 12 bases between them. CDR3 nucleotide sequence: TGTGCCAGCAGCTTTGGCGGGTCCCTCTACGAGCAGTACGTC. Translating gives CASSFGGSLYEQYV.

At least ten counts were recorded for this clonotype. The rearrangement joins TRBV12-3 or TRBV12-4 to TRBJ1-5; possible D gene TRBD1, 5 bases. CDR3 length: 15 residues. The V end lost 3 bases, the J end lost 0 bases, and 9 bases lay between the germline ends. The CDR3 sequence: CASSFRGVSNQPQHF. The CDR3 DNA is TGTGCCAGCAGTTTTAGGGGTGTTAGCAATCAGCCCCAGCATTTT.

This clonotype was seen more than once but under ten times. CDR3 region: CASSRSPSGEAGEQFF. CDR3 nucleotide sequence: TGTGCCAGCAGCCGTTCTCCGAGCGGGGAGGCTGGTGAGCAGTTCTTC. The V gene is TRBV3-1, the J gene TRBJ2-1; TRBD2 matches at 7 bases. CDR1 is LGHDT, CDR2 YNNKEL, per germline (reference sequence). The CDR3 is made up of 16 amino acids. The V gene end was trimmed by 4 bases and the J gene end by 9 bases; junction bases not matched to a gene: 15.

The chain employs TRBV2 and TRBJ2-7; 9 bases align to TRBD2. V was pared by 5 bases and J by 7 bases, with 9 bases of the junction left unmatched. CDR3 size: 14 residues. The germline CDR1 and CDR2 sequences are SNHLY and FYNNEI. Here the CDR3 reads CASSRGGGAGEQYF. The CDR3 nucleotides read TGTGCCAGCAGTCGGGGCGGGGGGGCAGGAGAGCAGTACTTC.

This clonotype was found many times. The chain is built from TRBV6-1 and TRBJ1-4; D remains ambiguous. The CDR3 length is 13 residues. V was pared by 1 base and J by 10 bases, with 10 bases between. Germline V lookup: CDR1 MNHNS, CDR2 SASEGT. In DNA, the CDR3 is TGTGCCAGCAGTGAAGACGTGGAGACAAAACTGTTTTTT. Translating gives CASSEDVETKLFF.